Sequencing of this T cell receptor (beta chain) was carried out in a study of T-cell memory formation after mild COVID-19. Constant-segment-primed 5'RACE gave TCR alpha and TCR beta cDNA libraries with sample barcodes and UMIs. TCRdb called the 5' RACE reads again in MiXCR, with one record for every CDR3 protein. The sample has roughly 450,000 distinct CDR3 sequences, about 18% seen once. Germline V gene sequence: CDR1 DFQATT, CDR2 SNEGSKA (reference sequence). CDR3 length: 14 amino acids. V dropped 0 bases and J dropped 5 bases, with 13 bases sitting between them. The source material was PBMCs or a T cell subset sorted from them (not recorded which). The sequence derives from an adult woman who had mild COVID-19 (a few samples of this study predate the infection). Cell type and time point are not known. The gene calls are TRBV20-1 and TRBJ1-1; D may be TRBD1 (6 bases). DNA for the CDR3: TGCAGTGCTAGAGATCCCGCACAGGGAACTGAAGCTTTCTTT. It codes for CSARDPAQGTEAFF.